This T cell receptor beta chain was recovered during a study of metastatic and nonmetastatic thyroid tumors. About the study: Across blood and tumor or nodule tissue, repertoires from malignant and benign thyroid patients were compared with one another.

Original handling: Built for papillary thyroid cancer, a distant-metastasis classifier drew on CDR3 differences across clinicopathological groups. TCRdb re-clonotyped the PCR reads through MiXCR. Here the V and J calls rest on TCRdb's processing, not on the authors' analysis. Seen here are more than 40,000 clones, roughly 3.1% observed once, and the top ten hold about 9.7%. On this clone: Its antigen is not known.

Thyroid surgery was performed in patients who had received no treatment beforehand. The CDR3 extends over 16 amino acids. Looked up from germline, CDR1 is KGHSH and CDR2 is LQKENI. Trimming removed 2 bases from V and 4 bases from J, with 16 bases in between. Findings and limits, study-wide: The reported finding was significantly higher TCR beta diversity in malignant thyroid tumors relative to benign nodules, in blood and tumor.

The clonotype was recovered from a female donor with papillary thyroid cancer or a benign thyroid nodule (not recorded which). Some clones in this sample may be carry-over from other donors' samples. The V gene is TRBV18, the J gene TRBJ2-3; D is uncertain. Sequencing used blood. The CDR3 nucleotides read TGTGCCAGCTCACCAAGGGAAGGTGGCTTATCAGATACGCAGTATTTT. Translating it yields CASSPREGGLSDTQYF. The full variable domain, completed using reference TRBV18 and TRBJ2-3, is NAGVMQNPRHLVRRRGQEARLRCSPMKGHSHVYWYRQLPEEGLKFMVYLQKENIIDESGMPKERFSAEFPKEGPSILRIQQVVRGDSAAYFCASSPREGGLSDTQYFGPGTRLTVL.